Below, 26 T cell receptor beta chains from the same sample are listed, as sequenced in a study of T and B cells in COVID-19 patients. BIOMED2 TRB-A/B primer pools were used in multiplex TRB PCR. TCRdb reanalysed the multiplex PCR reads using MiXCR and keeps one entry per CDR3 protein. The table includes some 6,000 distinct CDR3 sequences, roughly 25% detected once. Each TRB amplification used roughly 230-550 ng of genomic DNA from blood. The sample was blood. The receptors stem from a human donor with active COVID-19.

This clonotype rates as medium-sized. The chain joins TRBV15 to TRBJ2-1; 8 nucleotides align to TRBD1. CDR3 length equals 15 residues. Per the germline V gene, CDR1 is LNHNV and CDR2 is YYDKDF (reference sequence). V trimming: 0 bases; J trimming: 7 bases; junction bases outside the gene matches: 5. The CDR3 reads CATSRDRGTGNEQFF. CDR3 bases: TGTGCCACCAGCAGAGATCGAGGGACAGGAAATGAGCAGTTCTTC.

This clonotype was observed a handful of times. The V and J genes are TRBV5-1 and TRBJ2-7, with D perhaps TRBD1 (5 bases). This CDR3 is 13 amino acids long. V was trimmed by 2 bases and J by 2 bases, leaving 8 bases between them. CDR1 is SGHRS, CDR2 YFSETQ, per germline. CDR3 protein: CASSFDRPYEQYF. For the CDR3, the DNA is TGCGCCAGCAGCTTCGACAGACCCTACGAGCAGTACTTC. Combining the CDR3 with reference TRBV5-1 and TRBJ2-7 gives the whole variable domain KAGVTQTPRYLIKTRGQQVTLSCSPISGHRSVSWYQQTPGQGLQFLFEYFSETQRNKGNFPGRFSGRQFSNSRSEMNVSTLELGDSALYLCASSFDRPYEQYFGPGTRLTVT.

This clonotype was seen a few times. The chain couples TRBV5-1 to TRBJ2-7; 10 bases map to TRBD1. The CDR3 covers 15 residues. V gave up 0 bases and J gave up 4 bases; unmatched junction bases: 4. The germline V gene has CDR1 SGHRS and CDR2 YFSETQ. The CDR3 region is CASSLGGQGRYEQYF. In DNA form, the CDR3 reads TGCGCCAGCAGCTTGGGGGGACAGGGGAGGTACGAGCAGTACTTC.

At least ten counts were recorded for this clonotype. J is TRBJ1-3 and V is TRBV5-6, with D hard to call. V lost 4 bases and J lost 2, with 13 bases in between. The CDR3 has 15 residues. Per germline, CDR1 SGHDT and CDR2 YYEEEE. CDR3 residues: CASSRGPGTGNTIYF. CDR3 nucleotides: TGTGCCAGCAGCCGAGGCCCCGGGACTGGAAACACCATATATTTT.

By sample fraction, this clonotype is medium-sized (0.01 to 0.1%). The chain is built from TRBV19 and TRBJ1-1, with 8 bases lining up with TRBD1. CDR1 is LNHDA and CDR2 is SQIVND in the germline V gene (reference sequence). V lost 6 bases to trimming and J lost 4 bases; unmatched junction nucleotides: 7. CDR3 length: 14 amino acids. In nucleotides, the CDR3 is TGTGCCAGTAGCCCAGGGGGCTTAGGCACTGAAGCTTTCTTT. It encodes CASSPGGLGTEAFF.

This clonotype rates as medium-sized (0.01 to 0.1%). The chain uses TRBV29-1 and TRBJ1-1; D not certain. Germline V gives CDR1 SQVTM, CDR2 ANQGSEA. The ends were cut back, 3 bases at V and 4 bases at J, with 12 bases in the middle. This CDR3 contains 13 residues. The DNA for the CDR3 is TGCAGCGTTGACAGCCTACTAGGCACTGAAGCTTTCTTT. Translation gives CSVDSLLGTEAFF.

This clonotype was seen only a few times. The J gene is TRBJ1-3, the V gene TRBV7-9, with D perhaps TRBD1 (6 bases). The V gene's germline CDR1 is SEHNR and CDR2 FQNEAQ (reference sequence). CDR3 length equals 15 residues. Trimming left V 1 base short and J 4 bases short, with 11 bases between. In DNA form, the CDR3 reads TGTGCCAGCAGCTTAGTCCCAGGGGTAGGAAACACCATATATTTT. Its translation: CASSLVPGVGNTIYF.

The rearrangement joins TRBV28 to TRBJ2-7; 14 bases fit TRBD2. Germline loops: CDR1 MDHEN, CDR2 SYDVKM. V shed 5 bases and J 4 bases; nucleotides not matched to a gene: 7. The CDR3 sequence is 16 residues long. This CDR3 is CASSPRLAGGKYEQYF. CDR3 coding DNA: TGTGCCAGCAGTCCGAGACTAGCGGGGGGGAAATACGAGCAGTACTTC.

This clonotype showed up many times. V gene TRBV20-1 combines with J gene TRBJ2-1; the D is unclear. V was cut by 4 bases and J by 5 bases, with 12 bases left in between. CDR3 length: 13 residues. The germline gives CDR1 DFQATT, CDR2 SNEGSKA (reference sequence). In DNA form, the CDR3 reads TGCAGTGCTACCGTCCCGCCCCACAATGAGCAGTTCTTC. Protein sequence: CSATVPPHNEQFF.

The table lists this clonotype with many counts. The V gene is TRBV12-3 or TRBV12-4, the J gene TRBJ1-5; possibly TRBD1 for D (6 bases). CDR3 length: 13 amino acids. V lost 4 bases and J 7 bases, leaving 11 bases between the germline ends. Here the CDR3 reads CASSSDRTQPQHF. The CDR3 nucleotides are TGTGCCAGCAGTTCTGACAGGACACAGCCCCAGCATTTT.

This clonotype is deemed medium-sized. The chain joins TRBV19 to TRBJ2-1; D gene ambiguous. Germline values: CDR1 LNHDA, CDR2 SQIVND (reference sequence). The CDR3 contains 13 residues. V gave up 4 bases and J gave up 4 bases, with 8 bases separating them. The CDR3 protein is CASSSLLYNEQFF. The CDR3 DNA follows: TGTGCCAGTAGTAGTCTTCTTTACAATGAGCAGTTCTTC.

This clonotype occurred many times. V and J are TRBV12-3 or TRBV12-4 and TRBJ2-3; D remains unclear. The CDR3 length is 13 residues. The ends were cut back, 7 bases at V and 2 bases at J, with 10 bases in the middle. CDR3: CASKPGATDTQYF. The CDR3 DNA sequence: TGTGCCAGCAAACCTGGAGCCACAGATACGCAGTATTTT.

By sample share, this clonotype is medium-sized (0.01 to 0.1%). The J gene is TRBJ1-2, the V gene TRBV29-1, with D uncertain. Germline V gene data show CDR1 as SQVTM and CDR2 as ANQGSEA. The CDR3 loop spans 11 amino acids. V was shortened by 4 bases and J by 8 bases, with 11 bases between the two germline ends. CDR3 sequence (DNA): TGCAGCGTTGTACGAGGGCACGGCTACACCTTC. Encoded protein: CSVVRGHGYTF.

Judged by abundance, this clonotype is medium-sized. The CDR3 DNA reads as TGTGCCAGCTCACCACCGGGACTAGCGCACTCGAATGAGCAGTTCTTC. This sequence encodes CASSPPGLAHSNEQFF. V is TRBV18 and J is TRBJ2-1; 10 bases match TRBD2. The CDR3 runs to 16 residues. Trimming removed 0 bases from V and 7 bases from J; junction bases left unmatched: 6. Per the germline V gene, CDR1 is KGHSH and CDR2 is LQKENI.

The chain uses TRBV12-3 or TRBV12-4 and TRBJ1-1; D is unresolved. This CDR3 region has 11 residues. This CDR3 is CASGLGPEAFF. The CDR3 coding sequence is TGTGCTAGTGGTTTGGGTCCTGAAGCTTTCTTT.

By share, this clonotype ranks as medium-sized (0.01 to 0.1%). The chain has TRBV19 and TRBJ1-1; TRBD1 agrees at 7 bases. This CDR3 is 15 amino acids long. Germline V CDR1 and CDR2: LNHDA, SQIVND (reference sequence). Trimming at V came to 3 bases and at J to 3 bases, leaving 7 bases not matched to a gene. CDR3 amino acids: CASSIAGQADTEAFF. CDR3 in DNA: TGTGCCAGTAGTATTGCTGGACAGGCGGACACTGAAGCTTTCTTT.

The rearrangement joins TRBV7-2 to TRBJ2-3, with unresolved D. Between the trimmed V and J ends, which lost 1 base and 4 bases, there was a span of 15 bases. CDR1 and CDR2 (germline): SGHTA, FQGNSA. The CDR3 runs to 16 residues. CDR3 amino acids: CASSLGASYGADTQYF. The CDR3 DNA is TGTGCCAGCAGCTTAGGGGCGAGTTATGGGGCAGATACGCAGTATTTT.

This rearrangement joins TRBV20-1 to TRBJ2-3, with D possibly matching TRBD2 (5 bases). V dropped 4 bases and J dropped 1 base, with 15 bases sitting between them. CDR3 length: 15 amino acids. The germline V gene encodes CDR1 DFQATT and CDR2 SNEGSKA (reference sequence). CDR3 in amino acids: CSANGELYGTDTQYF. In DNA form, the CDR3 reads TGCAGTGCTAACGGGGAATTGTATGGCACAGATACGCAGTATTTT.

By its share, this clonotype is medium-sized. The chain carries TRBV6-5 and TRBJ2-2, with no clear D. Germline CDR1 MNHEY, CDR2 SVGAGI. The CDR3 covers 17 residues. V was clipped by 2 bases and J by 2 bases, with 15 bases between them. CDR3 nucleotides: TGTGCCAGCAGTTACCTGTCAGGAGACCTTAACACCGGGGAGCTGTTTTTT. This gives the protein CASSYLSGDLNTGELFF.

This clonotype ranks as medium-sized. The CDR3 sequence is CASSSPRGRHQETQYF. CDR3 sequence (DNA): TGTGCCAGCAGCTCCCCCAGGGGGCGTCACCAAGAGACCCAGTACTTC. The chain uses TRBV5-6 and TRBJ2-5; TRBD1 matches at 8 bases. Germline CDR1 is SGHDT and CDR2 is YYEEEE. The CDR3 spans 16 residues. Trimming removed 3 bases from V and 0 bases from J; junction bases left unmatched: 7.

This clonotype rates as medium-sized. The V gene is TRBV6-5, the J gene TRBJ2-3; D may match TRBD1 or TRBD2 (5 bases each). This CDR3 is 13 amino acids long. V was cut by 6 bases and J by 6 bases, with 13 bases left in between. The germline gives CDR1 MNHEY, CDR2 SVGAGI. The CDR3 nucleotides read TGTGCCAGCAGAAACCGGGGCGCTGATACGCAGTATTTT. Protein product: CASRNRGADTQYF.

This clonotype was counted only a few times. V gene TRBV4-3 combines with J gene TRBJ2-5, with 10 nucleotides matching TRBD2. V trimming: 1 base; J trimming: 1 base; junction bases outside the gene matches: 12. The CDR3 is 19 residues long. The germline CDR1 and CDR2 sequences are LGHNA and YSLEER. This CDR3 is CASSQVLSSLAGAQETQYF. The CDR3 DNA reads TGCGCCAGCAGCCAAGTTTTATCGTCCCTAGCGGGGGCCCAAGAGACCCAGTACTTC.

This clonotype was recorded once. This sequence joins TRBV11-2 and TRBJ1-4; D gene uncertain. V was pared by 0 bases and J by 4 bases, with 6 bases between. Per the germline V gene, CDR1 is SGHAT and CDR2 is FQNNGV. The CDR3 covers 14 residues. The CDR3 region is CASSLEYLNEKLFF. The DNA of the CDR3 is TGTGCCAGCAGCTTAGAGTACCTTAATGAAAAACTGTTTTTT. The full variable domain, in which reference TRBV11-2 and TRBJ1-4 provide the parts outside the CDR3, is EAGVAQSPRYKIIEKRQSVAFWCNPISGHATLYWYQQILGQGPKLLIQFQNNGVVDDSQLPKDRFSAERLKGVDSTLKIQPAKLEDSAVYLCASSLEYLNEKLFFGSGTQLSVL.

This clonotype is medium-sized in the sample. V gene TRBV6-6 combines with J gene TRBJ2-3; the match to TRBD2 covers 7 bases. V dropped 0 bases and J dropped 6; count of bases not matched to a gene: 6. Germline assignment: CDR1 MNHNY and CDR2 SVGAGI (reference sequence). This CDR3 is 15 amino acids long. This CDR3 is CASSYSGGSSDTQYF. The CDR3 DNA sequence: TGTGCCAGCAGTTACTCGGGCGGGAGCTCCGATACGCAGTATTTT.

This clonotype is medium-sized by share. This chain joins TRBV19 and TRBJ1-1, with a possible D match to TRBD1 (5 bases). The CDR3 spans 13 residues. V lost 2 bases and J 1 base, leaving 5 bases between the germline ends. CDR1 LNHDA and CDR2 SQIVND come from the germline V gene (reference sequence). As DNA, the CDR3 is TGTGCCAGTAGTATACAGGGGAACACTGAAGCTTTCTTT. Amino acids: CASSIQGNTEAFF.

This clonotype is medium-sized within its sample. CDR3 amino acids: CASSLSERGLYEQYF. CDR3 sequence (DNA): TGTGCCAGCAGTTTATCCGAGCGGGGCCTCTACGAGCAGTACTTC. This sequence joins TRBV27 and TRBJ2-7; 7 positions match TRBD2. Trimming removed 0 bases from V and 3 bases from J; junction bases left unmatched: 5. CDR1 MNHEY and CDR2 SMNVEV come from the germline V gene (reference sequence). The CDR3 spans 15 residues.